Presented here are 9 T cell receptor beta chains from one specimen sequenced in a study of blood T cell repertoires in COVID-19. Sequencing used immunoSEQ multiplex PCR; TCRdb keeps in-frame clones, though not all of them. The sample consists of about 300,000 clones, 89% of them appearing once. The specimen sequenced was PBMCs or T cells enriched from blood (not recorded which). These receptors were collected from a woman aged 40 to 50 who had recovered from COVID-19.

This clone was observed a single time. This CDR3 reads CASIGQHGLEQYF. The DNA for the CDR3 is TGTGCCAGCATTGGACAGCACGGGCTTGAGCAGTACTTC. The V and J genes are TRBV2 and TRBJ2-7; a possible D gene is TRBD1 (6 bases). Germline CDR1 SNHLY, CDR2 FYNNEI. The V end lost 7 bases, the J end lost 7 bases, and 17 bases lay between the germline ends. The length of the CDR3 is 13 residues.

The chain carries TRBV7-8 and TRBJ1-6, with a possible D match to TRBD1 (5 bases). V was shortened by 5 bases and J by 2 bases, with 16 bases between the two germline ends. Germline CDR1 is SGHVS and CDR2 is FQNEAQ. The CDR3 consists of 17 residues. This chain's CDR3 is CASSDAPGTTYNSPLHF. CDR3 coding DNA: TGTGCCAGCAGCGACGCCCCCGGGACTACCTATAATTCACCCCTCCACTTT. Combining the CDR3 with reference TRBV7-8 and TRBJ1-6 gives the whole variable domain GAGVSQSPRYKVAKRGQDVALRCDPISGHVSLFWYQQALGQGPEFLTYFQNEAQLDKSGLPSDRFFAERPEGSVSTLKIQRTQQEDSAVYLCASSDAPGTTYNSPLHFGNGTRLTVT.

The chain carries TRBV19 and TRBJ1-2; perhaps TRBD1 as D (6 bases). CDR1 and CDR2 from the germline V gene are LNHDA and SQIVND (reference sequence). Trimming stripped 3 bases from V and 2 bases from J, with 13 bases between. This CDR3 contains 15 residues. Here the CDR3 reads CASSIGSQGNYGYTF. The CDR3 region has the DNA TGTGCCAGTAGTATCGGTTCCCAGGGGAACTATGGCTACACCTTC. The whole variable domain, remainder taken from reference TRBV19 and TRBJ1-2, is DGGITQSPKYLFRKEGQNVTLSCEQNLNHDAMYWYRQDPGQGLRLIYYSQIVNDFQKGDIAEGYSVSREKKESFPLTVTSAQKNPTAFYLCASSIGSQGNYGYTFGSGTRLTVV.

This clone was seen only once. The chain is built from TRBV3-1 (or the pseudogene TRBV3-2) and TRBJ1-3; perhaps TRBD1 as D (6 bases). Germline lookup yields CDR1 LGHDT and CDR2 YNNKEL (reference sequence). The V end lost 3 bases, the J end lost 0 bases, and 12 bases lay between the germline ends. There are 16 residues in the CDR3. CDR3 sequence reads: CASSHRWGLSGNTIYF. The CDR3 nucleotides read TGTGCCAGCAGCCATCGATGGGGGCTCTCTGGAAACACCATATATTTT.

The V and J genes are TRBV9 and TRBJ2-3, with 8 bases lining up with TRBD1. The CDR3 totals 14 residues. CDR1 SGDLS and CDR2 YYNGEE come from the germline V gene. The junction had 3 bases not matched to a gene; V was cut back by 4 bases and J by 2 bases. The CDR3 here is CASSQGATTDTQYF. The DNA of the CDR3 is TGTGCCAGCAGCCAGGGGGCTACCACAGATACGCAGTATTTT.

The gene calls are TRBV18 and TRBJ1-3; D is uncertain. The V gene lost 5 bases and the J gene lost 4 bases, with 15 bases spanning the gap. This CDR3 spans 15 amino acids. CDR1 and CDR2 (germline): KGHSH, LQKENI. CDR3 nucleotides: TGTGCCAGCTCAGGGTCCGGGGATGCCGGAAACACCATATATTTT. It specifies CASSGSGDAGNTIYF.

This chain links TRBV7-2 with TRBJ2-2, with 10 bases that match TRBD1. CDR1 is SGHTA and CDR2 is FQGNSA in the germline V gene. The trim removed 6 bases at V and 5 bases at J, leaving 3 bases unmatched. CDR3 length: 14 amino acids. CDR3 in amino acids: CASRRDRGTGELFF. The CDR3 DNA sequence: TGTGCCAGCAGAAGGGACAGGGGAACCGGGGAGCTGTTTTTT.

The chain links TRBV12-5 to TRBJ2-3; 7 positions match TRBD1. The CDR3 is made up of 15 amino acids. With 1 base clipped from V and 2 bases from J, the junction kept 3 bases outside the gene matches. The germline CDR1 and CDR2 sequences are LGHNT and FRNRAP. The CDR3 is CASGLGQGNTDTQYF. DNA for the CDR3: TGTGCTAGTGGTTTGGGACAGGGAAACACAGATACGCAGTATTTT. Drawing the rest from reference TRBV12-5 and TRBJ2-3, the complete variable domain is DARVTQTPRHKVTEMGQEVTMRCQPILGHNTVFWYRQTMMQGLELLAYFRNRAPLDDSGMPKDRFSAEMPDATLATLKIQPSEPRDSAVYFCASGLGQGNTDTQYFGPGTRLTVL.

This chain links TRBV10-3 with TRBJ2-2; 9 nucleotides line up with TRBD1. CDR1 is ENHRY, CDR2 SYGVKD, per germline. V shed 10 bases and J 5 bases; nucleotides not matched to a gene: 14. The CDR3 covers 16 residues. The chain's CDR3 is CATGDTPGQGTGELFF. In DNA form, the CDR3 reads TGTGCCACAGGGGATACACCGGGACAGGGAACCGGGGAGCTGTTTTTT.